This T cell receptor (beta chain) was sequenced during a study of shared clonotypes between healthy human individuals. The CDR3 runs to 14 residues. Germline V lookup: CDR1 MDHEN, CDR2 SYDVKM. V was pared by 8 bases and J by 4 bases, with 14 bases between. Sequencing was performed with immunoSEQ multiplex PCR; in TCRdb, only in-frame clones are kept and a portion is missing. The data show a few million clones, 85% to 95% seen once. The TCR originated in a man between 18 and 35 years old in good health. Some clones in this sample may be carry-over from other donors' samples. The rearrangement uses TRBV28 and TRBJ2-2; D is possibly TRBD1 (7 bases). The sequencing input was naive CD4+ T cells from PBMCs. Subset indicated: CD45RA+ positively selected. Here the CDR3 DNA reads TGTGCCAGCCAGGGGGGCTTCGGCACCGGGGAGCTGTTTTTT. It encodes CASQGGFGTGELFF.